Sequencing of this TCR beta chain was carried out in a study of long-term antiretroviral therapy in people with HIV. Study-wide results and limits: Pre-ART expanded TRB clones stayed dominant throughout, though often decreasing after ART.

Run at survey level, the immunoSEQ assay was version v3.0. Sequencing was intended to reach roughly 40,000-55,000 T-cell genomes per sample. This table comes from immunoSEQ multiplex PCR, and its TCRdb copy is limited to in-frame clones, with some not included. The profile shows 20,000 to 25,000 clones, 70% to 85% of them singletons. Regarding this clone: Its antigen is currently unknown.

This CDR3 is built from 15 residues. The V end lost 8 bases, the J end lost 4 bases, and 17 bases lay between the germline ends. The germline V gene encodes CDR1 MNHNS and CDR2 SASEGT. The clonotype comes from a middle-aged man with HIV. The J gene is TRBJ1-4, the V gene TRBV6-1, with D maybe TRBD1 (6 bases). This sample comprised unsorted PBMCs, obtained 0.5 years before starting antiretroviral therapy. CDR3 sequence (DNA): TGTGCCAGCTCCCCGGTCGGGGGGCTTAATGAAAAACTGTTTTTT. Encoded protein: CASSPVGGLNEKLFF.